This T cell receptor (beta chain) was sequenced for a study of blood T cell repertoires in COVID-19. Study information: From T cells, B-cell-depleted T cells, or PBMCs came the material, which was cDNA or gDNA.

Participants were aged about 18 to 100 years from around 26 US areas. Each recovered donor of Cohort 3 presented with two negative PCRs, clearance, or symptom resolution. The CDR3 sequence is 14 residues long. Germline loops: CDR1 SGHTA, CDR2 FQGNSA. V lost 8 bases, J lost 10 bases, and 20 bases lay in between. Original processing notes: Estimated nucleated cell counts came from reference gene primer amplification. Here immunoSEQ multiplex PCR was the method, and the copy in TCRdb shows in-frame clones only, minus some. The DNA was the basis for D and trimming; V, J and clone size are from that table. Counted here are 300,000 to 400,000 clones, about 87% occurring once; the ten biggest clones make up over 4.5%.

The sequence derives from a man younger than 45 who had recovered from COVID-19. Specimen: PBMCs or T cells enriched from blood (not recorded which). V gene TRBV7-2 combines with J gene TRBJ1-4; D gene uncertain. CDR3 amino acids: CASALEGFRAKLFF. The DNA for the CDR3 is TGTGCCAGCGCCCTGGAGGGTTTTAGGGCAAAACTGTTTTTT.